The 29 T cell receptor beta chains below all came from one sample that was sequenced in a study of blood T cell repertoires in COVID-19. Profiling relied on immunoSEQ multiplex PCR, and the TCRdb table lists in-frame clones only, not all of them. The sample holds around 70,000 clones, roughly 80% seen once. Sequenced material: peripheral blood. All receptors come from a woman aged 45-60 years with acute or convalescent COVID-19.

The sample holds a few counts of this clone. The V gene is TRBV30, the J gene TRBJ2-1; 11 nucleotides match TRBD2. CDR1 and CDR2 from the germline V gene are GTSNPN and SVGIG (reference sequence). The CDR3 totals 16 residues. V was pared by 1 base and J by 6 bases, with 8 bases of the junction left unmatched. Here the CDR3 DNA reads TGTGCCTGGAGTGGTCCCCTCGGGACTAGCGGCAATGAGCAGTTCTTC. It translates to CAWSGPLGTSGNEQFF.

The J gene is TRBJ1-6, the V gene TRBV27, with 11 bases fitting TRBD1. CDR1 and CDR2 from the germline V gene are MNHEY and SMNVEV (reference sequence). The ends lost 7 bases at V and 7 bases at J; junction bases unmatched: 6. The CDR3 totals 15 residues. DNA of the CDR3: TGTGCCAGCACAGGACAGGGGGCAGGGAATTCACCCCTCCACTTT. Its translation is CASTGQGAGNSPLHF.

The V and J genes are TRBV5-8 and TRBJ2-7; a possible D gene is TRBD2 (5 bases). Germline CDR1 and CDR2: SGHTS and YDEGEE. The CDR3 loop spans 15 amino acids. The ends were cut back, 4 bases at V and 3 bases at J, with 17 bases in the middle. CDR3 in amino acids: CASSVVASFGYEQYF. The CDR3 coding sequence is TGTGCCAGCAGCGTCGTAGCGTCATTTGGCTACGAGCAGTACTTC.

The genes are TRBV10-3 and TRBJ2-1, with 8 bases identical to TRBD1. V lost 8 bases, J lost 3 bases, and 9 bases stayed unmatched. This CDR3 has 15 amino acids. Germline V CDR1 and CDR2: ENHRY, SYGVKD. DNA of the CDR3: TGTGCCATCCAAGCACGACAGGGGATCTACAATGAGCAGTTCTTC. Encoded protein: CAIQARQGIYNEQFF.

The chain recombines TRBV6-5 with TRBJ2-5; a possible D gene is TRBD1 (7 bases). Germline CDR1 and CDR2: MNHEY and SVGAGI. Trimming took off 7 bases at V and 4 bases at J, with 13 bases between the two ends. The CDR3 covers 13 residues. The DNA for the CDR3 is TGTGCCAGCACCCAGGGGGAGGTAGAGACCCAGTACTTC. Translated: CASTQGEVETQYF.

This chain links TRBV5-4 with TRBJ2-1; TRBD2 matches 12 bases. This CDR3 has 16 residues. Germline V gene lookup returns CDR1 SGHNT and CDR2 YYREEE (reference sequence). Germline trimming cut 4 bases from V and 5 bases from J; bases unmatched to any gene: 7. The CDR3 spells CASSRQLAGGHNEQFF. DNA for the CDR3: TGTGCCAGCAGCCGGCAACTAGCGGGAGGCCACAATGAGCAGTTCTTC.

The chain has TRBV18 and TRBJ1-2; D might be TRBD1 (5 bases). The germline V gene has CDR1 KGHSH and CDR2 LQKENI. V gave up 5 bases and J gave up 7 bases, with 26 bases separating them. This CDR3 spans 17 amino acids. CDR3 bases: TGTGCCAGCTCAGACCGACAATCCGGGGGGACCCGGGGTGGCTACACCTTC. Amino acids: CASSDRQSGGTRGGYTF.

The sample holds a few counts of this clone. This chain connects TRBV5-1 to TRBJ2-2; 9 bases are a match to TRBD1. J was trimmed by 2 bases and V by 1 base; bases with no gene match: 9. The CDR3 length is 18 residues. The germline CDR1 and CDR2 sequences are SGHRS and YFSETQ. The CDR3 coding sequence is TGCGCCAGCAGCTTGTGGGGACAGGGAATGGGAAACACCGGGGAGCTGTTTTTT. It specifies CASSLWGQGMGNTGELFF.

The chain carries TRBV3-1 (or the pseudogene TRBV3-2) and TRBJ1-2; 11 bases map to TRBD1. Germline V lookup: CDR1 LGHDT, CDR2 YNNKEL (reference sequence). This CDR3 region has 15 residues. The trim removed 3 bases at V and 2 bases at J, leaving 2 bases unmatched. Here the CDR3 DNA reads TGTGCCAGCAGCCATGGGGACAGGGGGAACTATGGCTACACCTTC. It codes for CASSHGDRGNYGYTF.

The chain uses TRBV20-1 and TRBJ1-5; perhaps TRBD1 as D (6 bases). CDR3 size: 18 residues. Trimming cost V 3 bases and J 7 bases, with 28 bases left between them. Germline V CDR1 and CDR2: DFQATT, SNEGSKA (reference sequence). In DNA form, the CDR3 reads TGCAGTGCTAGTAGTGTTACTCTTCCTCGCGGGGGGCAGCAGCCCCAGCATTTT. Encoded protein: CSASSVTLPRGGQQPQHF.

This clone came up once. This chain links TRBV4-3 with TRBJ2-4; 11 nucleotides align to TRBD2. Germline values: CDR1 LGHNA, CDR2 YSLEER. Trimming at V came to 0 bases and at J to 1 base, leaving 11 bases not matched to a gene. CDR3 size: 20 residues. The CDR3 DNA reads TGCGCCAGCAGCCAAGATCTTACTAGCGGGAGCTCCGGGGCCAAAAACATTCAGTACTTC. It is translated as CASSQDLTSGSSGAKNIQYF.

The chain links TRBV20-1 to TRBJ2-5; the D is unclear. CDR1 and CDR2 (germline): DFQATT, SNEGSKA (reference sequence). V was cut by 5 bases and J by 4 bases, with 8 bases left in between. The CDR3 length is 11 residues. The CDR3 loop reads CSAEVRETQYF. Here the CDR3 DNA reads TGCAGTGCTGAGGTCAGAGAGACCCAGTACTTC.

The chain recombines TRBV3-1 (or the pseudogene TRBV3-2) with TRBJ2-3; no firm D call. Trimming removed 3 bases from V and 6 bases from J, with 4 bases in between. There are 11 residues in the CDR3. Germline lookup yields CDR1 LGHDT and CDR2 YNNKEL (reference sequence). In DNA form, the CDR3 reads TGTGCCAGCAGCCACGTGGATACGCAGTATTTT. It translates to CASSHVDTQYF.

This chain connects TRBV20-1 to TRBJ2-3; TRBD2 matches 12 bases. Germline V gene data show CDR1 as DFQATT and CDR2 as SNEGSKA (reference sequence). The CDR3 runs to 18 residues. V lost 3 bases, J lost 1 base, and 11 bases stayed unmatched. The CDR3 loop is CSASVASGRVGGTDTQYF. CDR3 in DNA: TGCAGTGCTAGTGTTGCTAGCGGGAGGGTCGGAGGCACAGATACGCAGTATTTT.

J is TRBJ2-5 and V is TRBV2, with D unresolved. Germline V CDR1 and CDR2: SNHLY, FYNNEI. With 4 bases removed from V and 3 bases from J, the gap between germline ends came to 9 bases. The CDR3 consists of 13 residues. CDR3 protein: CASSVSPKETQYF. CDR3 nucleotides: TGTGCCAGCAGTGTTAGCCCCAAAGAGACCCAGTACTTC.

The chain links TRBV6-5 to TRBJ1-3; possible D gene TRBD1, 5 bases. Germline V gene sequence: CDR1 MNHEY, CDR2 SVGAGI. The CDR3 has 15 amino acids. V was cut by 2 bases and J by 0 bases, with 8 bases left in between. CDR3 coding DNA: TGTGCCAGCAGTTACGACAGAAGCTCTGGAAACACCATATATTTT. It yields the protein CASSYDRSSGNTIYF.

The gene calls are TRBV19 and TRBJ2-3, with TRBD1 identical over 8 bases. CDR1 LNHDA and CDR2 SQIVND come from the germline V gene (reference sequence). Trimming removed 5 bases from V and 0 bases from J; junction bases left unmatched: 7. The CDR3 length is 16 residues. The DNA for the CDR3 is TGTGCCAGTAGTTGGACAGGGAAATCTAGCACAGATACGCAGTATTTT. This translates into CASSWTGKSSTDTQYF.

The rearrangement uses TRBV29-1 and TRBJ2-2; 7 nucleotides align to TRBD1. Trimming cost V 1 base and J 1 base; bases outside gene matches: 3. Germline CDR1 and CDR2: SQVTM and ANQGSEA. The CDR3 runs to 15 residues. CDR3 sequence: CSVEAGQENTGELFF. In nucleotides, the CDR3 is TGCAGCGTTGAAGCCGGACAGGAGAACACCGGGGAGCTGTTTTTT.

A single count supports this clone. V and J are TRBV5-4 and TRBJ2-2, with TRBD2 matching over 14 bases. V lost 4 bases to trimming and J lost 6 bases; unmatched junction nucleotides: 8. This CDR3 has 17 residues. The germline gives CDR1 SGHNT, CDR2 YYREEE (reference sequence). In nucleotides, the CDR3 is TGTGCCAGCAGCAACGAGGGACTAGCGGGAGTGTCCGGGGAGCTGTTTTTT. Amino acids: CASSNEGLAGVSGELFF.

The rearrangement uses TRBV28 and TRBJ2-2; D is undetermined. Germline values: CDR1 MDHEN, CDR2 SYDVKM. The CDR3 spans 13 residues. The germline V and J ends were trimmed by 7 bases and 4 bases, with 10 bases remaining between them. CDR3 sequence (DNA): TGTGCCAGCACTCAACTAACCACCGGGGAGCTGTTTTTT. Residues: CASTQLTTGELFF.

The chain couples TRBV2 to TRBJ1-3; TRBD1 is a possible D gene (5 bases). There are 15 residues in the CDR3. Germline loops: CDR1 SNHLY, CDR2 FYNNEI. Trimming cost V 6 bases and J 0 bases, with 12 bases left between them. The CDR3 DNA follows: TGTGCCAGCAGAGCCGCAGGGTCCTCTGGAAACACCATATATTTT. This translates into CASRAAGSSGNTIYF.

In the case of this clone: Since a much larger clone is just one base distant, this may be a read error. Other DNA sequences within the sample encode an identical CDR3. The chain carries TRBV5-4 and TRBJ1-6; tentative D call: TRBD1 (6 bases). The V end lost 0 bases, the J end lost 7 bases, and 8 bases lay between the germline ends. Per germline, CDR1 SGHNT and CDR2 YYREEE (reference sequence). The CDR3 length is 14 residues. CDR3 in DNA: TGTGCCAGCAGCTTGGGTCAGGGGAATTCACCCCTCCACTTT. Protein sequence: CASSLGQGNSPLHF.

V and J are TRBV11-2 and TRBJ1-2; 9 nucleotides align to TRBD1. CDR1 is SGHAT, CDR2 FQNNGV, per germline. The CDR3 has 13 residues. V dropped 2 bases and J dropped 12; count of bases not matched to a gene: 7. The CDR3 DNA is TGTGCCAGCAGCTTAAAGGGGACAGGGCCTAACACCTTC. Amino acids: CASSLKGTGPNTF.

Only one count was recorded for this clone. The DNA of the CDR3 is TGCAGCGTTGCAGAGGGACAGGGCGGCTACGAGCAGTACTTC. Amino acid sequence: CSVAEGQGGYEQYF. The chain combines TRBV29-1 with TRBJ2-7, with TRBD1 matching over 9 bases. The trim removed 4 bases at V and 3 bases at J, leaving 7 bases unmatched. Germline assignment: CDR1 SQVTM and CDR2 ANQGSEA. CDR3 length: 14 residues.

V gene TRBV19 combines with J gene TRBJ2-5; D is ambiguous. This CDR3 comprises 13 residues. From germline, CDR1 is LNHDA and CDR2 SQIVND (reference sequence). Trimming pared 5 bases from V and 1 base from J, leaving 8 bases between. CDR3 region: CASSERVQETQYF. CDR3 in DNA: TGTGCCAGTAGTGAACGAGTCCAAGAGACCCAGTACTTC.

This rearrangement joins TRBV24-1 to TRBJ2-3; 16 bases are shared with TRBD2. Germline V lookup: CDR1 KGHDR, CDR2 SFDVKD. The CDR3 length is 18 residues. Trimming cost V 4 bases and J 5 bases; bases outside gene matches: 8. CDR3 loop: CATSDPGTSGGAVDTQYF. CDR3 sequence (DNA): TGTGCCACCAGTGACCCTGGGACTAGCGGGGGGGCCGTAGATACGCAGTATTTT.

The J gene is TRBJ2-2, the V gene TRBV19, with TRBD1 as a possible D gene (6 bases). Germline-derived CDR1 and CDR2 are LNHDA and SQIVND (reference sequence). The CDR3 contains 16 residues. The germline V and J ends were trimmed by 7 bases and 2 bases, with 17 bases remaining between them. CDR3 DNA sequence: TGTGCCAGTACCCTCCAGGGGAGTCTAAACACCGGGGAGCTGTTTTTT. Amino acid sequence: CASTLQGSLNTGELFF.

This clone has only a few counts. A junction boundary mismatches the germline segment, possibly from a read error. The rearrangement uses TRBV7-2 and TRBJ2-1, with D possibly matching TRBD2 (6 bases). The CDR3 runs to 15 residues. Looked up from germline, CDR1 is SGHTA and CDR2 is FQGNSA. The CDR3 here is CASSLAQLARYEQFF. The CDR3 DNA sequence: TGTGCCAGCAGCCTAGCCCAACTAGCTAGGTATGAGCAGTTCTTC. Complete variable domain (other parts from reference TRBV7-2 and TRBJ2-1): GAGVSQSPSNKVTEKGKDVELRCDPISGHTALYWYRQSLGQGLEFLIYFQGNSAPDKSGLPSDRFSAERTGGSVSTLTIQRTQQEDSAVYLCASSLAQLARYEQFFGPGTRLTVL.

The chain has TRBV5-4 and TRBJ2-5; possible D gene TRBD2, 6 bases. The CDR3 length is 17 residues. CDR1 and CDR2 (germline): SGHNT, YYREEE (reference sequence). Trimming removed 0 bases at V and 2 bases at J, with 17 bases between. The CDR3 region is CASSLAVSAGPQETQYF. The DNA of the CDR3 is TGTGCCAGCAGCTTGGCTGTCTCTGCGGGGCCACAAGAGACCCAGTACTTC.